One sample yielded the 5 T cell receptor beta chains listed below, sequenced in a study of blood T cell repertoires in COVID-19. The protocol was immunoSEQ multiplex PCR, while the TCRdb copy is restricted to in-frame clones and leaves out a portion. The sample contains roughly 460,000 clones, around 90% of which appear only once. Sequences were obtained from peripheral blood. The receptor source for this set is a man younger than 35 with COVID-19, enrolled during active disease.

Remarks on this clone: The same CDR3 is also encoded by other DNA sequences in this sample. The gene calls are TRBV7-9 and TRBJ2-7; the D gene is possibly TRBD2 (7 bases). Trimming took off 1 base at V and 2 bases at J, with 9 bases between the two ends. Germline CDR1 is SEHNR and CDR2 is FQNEAQ (reference sequence). The CDR3 extends over 14 amino acids. CDR3 sequence: CASSLGGGAYEQYF. CDR3 in DNA: TGTGCCAGCAGCTTAGGAGGGGGGGCCTACGAGCAGTACTTC.

The CDR3 is CASSLGQGPGELFF. CDR3 nucleotides: TGTGCCAGCAGCTTAGGGCAGGGTCCCGGGGAGCTGTTTTTT. This rearrangement joins TRBV11-2 to TRBJ2-2, with D maybe TRBD1 (5 bases). There are 14 residues in the CDR3. Germline V CDR1 and CDR2: SGHAT, FQNNGV. Trimming pared 1 base from V and 6 bases from J, leaving 9 bases between.

This chain links TRBV15 with TRBJ2-4; 9 bases agree with TRBD2. Looked up from germline, CDR1 is LNHNV and CDR2 is YYDKDF (reference sequence). The ends lost 3 bases at V and 3 bases at J; junction bases unmatched: 15. The CDR3 loop spans 19 amino acids. CDR3 protein: CATSRSGREGLGVKNIQYF. CDR3 coding DNA: TGTGCCACCAGCAGGAGTGGGCGGGAGGGCCTCGGAGTCAAAAACATTCAGTACTTC. Full variable domain (outside the CDR3, taken from reference TRBV15 and TRBJ2-4): DAMVIQNPRYQVTQFGKPVTLSCSQTLNHNVMYWYQQKSSQAPKLLFHYYDKDFNNEADTPDNFQSRRPNTSFCFLDIRSPGLGDTAMYLCATSRSGREGLGVKNIQYFGAGTRLSVL.

The rearrangement links TRBV6-1 to TRBJ2-3; D call uncertain. V dropped 1 base and J dropped 2 bases, with 10 bases sitting between them. This CDR3 has 15 amino acids. Germline V lookup: CDR1 MNHNS, CDR2 SASEGT. CDR3 nucleotide sequence: TGTGCCAGCAGTGAAGTTTACAGCCCCACAGATACGCAGTATTTT. It yields the protein CASSEVYSPTDTQYF.

The chain couples TRBV7-2 to TRBJ2-7; D is perhaps TRBD2 (6 bases). V lost 3 bases, J lost 0 bases, and 12 bases lay in between. The germline CDR1 and CDR2 sequences are SGHTA and FQGNSA. CDR3 length: 15 amino acids. The CDR3, as DNA: TGTGCCAGCAGCTTTTGGGCTAGCGACTCCTACGAGCAGTACTTC. This translates into CASSFWASDSYEQYF. The whole variable domain, remainder taken from reference TRBV7-2 and TRBJ2-7, is GAGVSQSPSNKVTEKGKDVELRCDPISGHTALYWYRQSLGQGLEFLIYFQGNSAPDKSGLPSDRFSAERTGGSVSTLTIQRTQQEDSAVYLCASSFWASDSYEQYFGPGTRLTVT.